This T cell receptor beta chain was obtained from a study of T cell responses to AZD1222 COVID-19 vaccine (dated by TCRdb to the early 2020s). About the full investigation: A total of 233 trial participants underwent TCR sequencing, of whom about 210 received two doses of AZD1222 and some 25 received two doses of the MenACWY control vaccine. Trial participants were enrolled by age into 18-55, 56-69 and 70-plus year subgroups, with approximately 150, 30 and 60 TCR-sequenced participants respectively. Broad study findings and their caveats: Because no samples from the day 14 peak response were available, repertoires could be characterized only after the peak T cell response. In the small 56-69-year group, the increase in depth fell short of significance, most likely because of low power. Spike-specific TCR breadth and depth rose significantly after two AZD1222 doses compared with day 0 and with MenACWY recipients. The vaccine-associated CD4 TCRs covered the entire spike protein, and the dominant responses fell in regions 160-218 and 743-854. Conclusions about previously exposed vaccinees were limited because only a handful of AZD1222 recipients were SARS-CoV-2 seropositive at baseline. Most participants were white British and females outnumbered males, and the authors suggested that clonal diversity may have been underestimated. Reportedly, close to half of the unique spike-specific TCRs recognized epitopes lying outside the regions that are mutated in the B.1.351 and B.1.1.7 variants.

CDR1 is given as SGHDT and CDR2 as YYEEEE, both from the germline V gene. The CDR3 holds 16 amino acids from the cysteine to the phenylalanine. Just the 48-base CDR3 DNA is kept, in frame starting at base 1. V sheds 4 bases and J sheds 0 bases, leaving 14 bases between their ends. Note on this clone: Its antigen remains undetermined. Nothing much larger sits one base from this clone, and base qualities are not available.

The CDR3 regions of human TCRbeta chains were analyzed by immunosequencing. From the authors' description of their analysis: TCRs in the repertoires were matched against a reference library of SARS-CoV-2-specific TCRs that had been generated with the MIRA antigen-specificity platform. Breadth meant the fraction of unique TCRs that were SARS-CoV-2-associated, whereas depth meant the fraction of total T cells that were SARS-CoV-2-associated. Using the MIRA data, each spike-specific TCR was mapped to the spike region that the TCR reacts to and placed in a CD4 or CD8 class. Log10-transformed breadth and depth values were compared by one-way ANOVA with Sidak's multiple comparisons tests. The table comes from immuneACCESS by way of TCRdb, which keeps in-frame sequences with V and J called. Part of the clones is missing from these tables; in studies checked, under half for an unresolved V gene and the rest for unknown reasons. V and J calls and clone size are copied from that table; D and trimming were computed from the DNA. The table for this sample lists approximately 140,000 clones; more than 85% of them were counted only once. The ten largest clonotypes hold roughly 3.3% of the sample.

According to the study, the label for this sample's time point signals: about 28 days (+/-7) after the second vaccine dose. AZD1222 recipients with second doses at about 4 weeks or about 12 weeks were pooled, because spike-specific TCR depth and breadth did not differ between schedules. The vaccinee samples were drawn from two UK trials, COV001 and COV002, one of which was a single-blind randomized controlled phase 2/3 trial testing AZD1222 (ChAdOx1 nCoV-19) in healthy adults. Trial participant PBMC samples were collected at day 0 and day 28 after the second dose for TCRbeta chain sequencing. The sample consisted of peripheral blood, taken 28 days after the second AZD1222 dose. The sequence links TRBV5-6 to TRBJ1-3; possibly the D gene is TRBD1, per 5 matching bases. The TCR was taken from an adult who received the AZD1222 COVID-19 vaccine. CDR3 reads: CASSVLGVRSGNTIYF. At the DNA level, the sequence is TGTGCCAGCAGCGTCTTGGGGGTTCGCTCTGGAAACACCATATATTTT.